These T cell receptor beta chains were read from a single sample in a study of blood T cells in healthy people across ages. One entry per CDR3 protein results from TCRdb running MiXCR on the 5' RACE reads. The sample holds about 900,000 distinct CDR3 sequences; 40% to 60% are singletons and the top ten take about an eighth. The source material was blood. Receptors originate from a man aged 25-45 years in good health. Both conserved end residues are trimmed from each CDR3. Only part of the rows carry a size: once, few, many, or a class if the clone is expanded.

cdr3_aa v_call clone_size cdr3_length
ASSLRQELNYGYT TRBV12-3/TRBV12-4 few 13
ASSLTSWSSYNEQF TRBV7-3 . 14
ATSREPPLQAYSGGYT TRBV15 . 16
ASSLLAGLSSGANVLT TRBV28 few 16
SASDRGLNYGYT TRBV20-1 few 12
AWKQGGKEKLF TRBV30 once 11
ASSQGTIQETQY TRBV3-1 . 12
ASSLALGGGNEQF TRBV7-2 . 13
ASSHGLAVNIQY TRBV7-3 . 12
SARDPRTGVYEQY TRBV20-1 few 13
SANFRGTDTQY TRBV20-1 . 11
ASSQDLPSGDEQY TRBV4-3 . 13
SASGEPRVAF TRBV20-1 . 10
ASSSRGRYEQY TRBV13 many 11
ASSQMGGSGNTIY TRBV5-1 . 13
ASSAQTNTEAF TRBV5-1 few 11
SAPHRAGSQPQH TRBV20-1 . 12
ASSSIGQGNSPLH TRBV7-2 . 13
ASSQAPPNTEAF TRBV3-1 once 12
ASSQARGLF TRBV4-1 . 9
ASSPRIYGYT TRBV28 . 10
SARDGRNPQH TRBV20-1 few 10
ASYPGTVTSYEQY TRBV6-2/TRBV6-3 . 13
ATSRVQTSGYNEQF TRBV15 . 14
ASSRGETLGSYEQY TRBV5-1 . 14
ASSPMGSRGAPYNEQF TRBV11-2 . 16
SARTPGRTNTGELF TRBV20-1 . 14
ASRISGANYEQY TRBV2 few 12
ASSPGTSATNEKLF TRBV12-3/TRBV12-4 . 14
ASSPGPGQGQETQY TRBV27 . 14
ASSLAQAGGYNEQF TRBV5-1 . 14
ASSLERGARRDT TRBV13 few 12
ASSHGTSGHIGTDTQY TRBV28 . 16
ASSLKQGAHGYT TRBV7-8 . 12
ASSPDLVNQPQH TRBV12-3/TRBV12-4 . 12
ASSQPGGGETQY TRBV27 once 12
ASTGRIQGLDYGYT TRBV5-1 few 14
ASSARTHQEAQY TRBV6-5 . 12
ASSLNTGETYEQY TRBV7-3 . 13
ASSLVLAGYTDTQY TRBV5-1 . 14
ASRLRGNSPLH TRBV5-6 few 11
ASRDDIGTEAF TRBV12-3/TRBV12-4 . 11
ASSYSERGGQNNEQF TRBV6-2/TRBV6-3 . 15
ASSEGQETQY TRBV4-1 few 10
ASSTGREDYSNQPQH TRBV6-6 few 15
ASKDEGVREQY TRBV28 few 11
ASSLGSTGEDIQY TRBV7-9 . 13
ASTVLAGGRDEQF TRBV2 . 13
AISGVKRTGSEQF TRBV10-3 many 13
ASTTGGANIQY TRBV10-2 many 11
ASRPASVTEAF TRBV12-3/TRBV12-4 . 11
ASSLIETEQY TRBV27 . 10
ASSSQFQGLHSPLH TRBV13 . 14
ASSQESSLSPDTQY TRBV3-1 . 14
ASSNSRLSNEKLF TRBV6-1 . 13
ASSYSPNGYEQY TRBV6-6 . 12
ASSQPGQVYEQY TRBV4-2 many 12
ASSFSGGEREQY TRBV7-2 few 12
ASSLEGARQDTQY TRBV5-1 . 13
ASSYSGAGQQF TRBV6-5 . 11